A single sample gave rise to the 18 T cell receptor beta chains below, sequenced in a study of cytomegalovirus exposure and HLA in healthy donors. 60 Vbeta and 13 Jbeta primers were used in PCR. Clones were read by immunoSEQ multiplex PCR, and TCRdb kept only the in-frame ones, dropping some. The data contain nearly 200,000 clones, 85% to 90% of them seen just once; the ten biggest clones take up around 1.2%. Sequences were obtained from PBMCs. These receptors came from a man aged 25 to 40 in good health and CMV-seronegative.

The chain has TRBV19 and TRBJ2-7, with 9 bases lining up with TRBD2. The CDR3 spans 13 residues. CDR1 and CDR2 from the germline V gene are LNHDA and SQIVND (reference sequence). Trimming took 5 bases from V and 5 from J; bases not matched to a gene: 4. CDR3 DNA sequence: TGTGCCAGTAGTTTCAAGCGGGGGGACGAGCAGTACTTC. It yields the protein CASSFKRGDEQYF.

The chain uses TRBV6-4 and TRBJ1-1; TRBD1 matches at 8 bases. V shed 6 bases and J 4 bases; nucleotides not matched to a gene: 7. Germline assignment: CDR1 MRHNA and CDR2 SNTAGT. The CDR3 totals 14 residues. CDR3 protein: CASRRGQGGTEAFF. DNA for the CDR3: TGTGCCAGCAGGCGCGGACAGGGTGGCACTGAAGCTTTCTTT.

The chain recombines TRBV5-6 with TRBJ2-2, with 7 bases identical to TRBD1. The J segment lost 1 base and the V segment lost 1 base, leaving 4 bases of the junction unmatched. The CDR3 runs to 16 residues. From germline, CDR1 is SGHDT and CDR2 YYEEEE. CDR3 region: CASSLLGGRNTGELFF. The CDR3 DNA is TGTGCCAGCAGCTTGTTAGGGGGCAGGAACACCGGGGAGCTGTTTTTT.

The chain combines TRBV5-1 with TRBJ1-5; weak D call: TRBD1 (6 bases). CDR1 SGHRS and CDR2 YFSETQ come from the germline V gene. V shed 1 base and J shed 4 bases, with 15 bases lying between them. The CDR3 has 16 amino acids. The chain's CDR3 is CASSLIPDRINQPQHF. The CDR3 DNA reads as TGCGCCAGCAGCTTGATTCCCGACAGGATTAATCAGCCCCAGCATTTT.

The chain employs TRBV2 and TRBJ2-2, with D unresolved. The V end lost 7 bases, the J end lost 0 bases, and 9 bases lay between the germline ends. CDR1 is SNHLY and CDR2 is FYNNEI in the germline V gene. CDR3 length: 14 residues. The CDR3 coding sequence is TGTGCCAGCATTCCTTCCCCGAACACCGGGGAGCTGTTTTTT. Residues: CASIPSPNTGELFF.

The V call is TRBV18, the J call TRBJ2-5, with TRBD1 matching over 8 bases. The V segment lost 4 bases and the J segment 1 base; nucleotides outside the gene matches: 14. CDR3 length equals 18 residues. Germline V gene sequence: CDR1 KGHSH, CDR2 LQKENI. This CDR3 is CASSHGQGPSRAQETQYF. In DNA, the CDR3 is TGTGCCAGCTCACATGGACAGGGCCCTTCGCGGGCCCAAGAGACCCAGTACTTC. The full variable domain, completed using reference TRBV18 and TRBJ2-5, is NAGVMQNPRHLVRRRGQEARLRCSPMKGHSHVYWYRQLPEEGLKFMVYLQKENIIDESGMPKERFSAEFPKEGPSILRIQQVVRGDSAAYFCASSHGQGPSRAQETQYFGPGTRLLVL.

V and J are TRBV11-2 and TRBJ1-1, with a weak D call TRBD1 (6 bases). Per the germline V gene, CDR1 is SGHAT and CDR2 is FQNNGV. V was trimmed by 6 bases and J by 3 bases, leaving 14 bases between them. This CDR3 has 14 amino acids. CDR3 residues: CASRLSGEYTEAFF. In nucleotides, the CDR3 is TGTGCCAGCAGGTTATCAGGGGAGTACACTGAAGCTTTCTTT. The full variable domain, rest sourced from reference TRBV11-2 and TRBJ1-1, is EAGVAQSPRYKIIEKRQSVAFWCNPISGHATLYWYQQILGQGPKLLIQFQNNGVVDDSQLPKDRFSAERLKGVDSTLKIQPAKLEDSAVYLCASRLSGEYTEAFFGQGTRLTVV.

The V gene is TRBV11-2, the J gene TRBJ2-2, with D possibly TRBD2 on 6 matching bases. Germline CDR1 SGHAT, CDR2 FQNNGV. Trimming left V 5 bases short and J 2 bases short, with 12 bases between. The CDR3 length is 15 residues. The CDR3 reads CASSPQGGNTGELFF. CDR3 nucleotide sequence: TGTGCCAGCAGCCCCCAGGGAGGAAACACCGGGGAGCTGTTTTTT.

The chain recombines TRBV5-5 with TRBJ2-7; D possibly corresponds to TRBD1 (6 bases). Per the germline V gene, CDR1 is SGHKS and CDR2 is YYEKEE (reference sequence). The ends were cut back, 2 bases at V and 12 bases at J, with 21 bases in the middle. The CDR3 spans 14 residues. The CDR3 DNA follows: TGTGCCAGCAGCTTCCTACAGGGTCAGTCCGAGGGGTACTTC. Protein product: CASSFLQGQSEGYF.

The chain employs TRBV5-1 and TRBJ2-1, with 13 bases matching TRBD2. This CDR3 comprises 20 residues. In germline, CDR1 is SGHRS, CDR2 YFSETQ. V lost 4 bases and J lost 0; bases outside the gene matches: 13. CDR3 sequence (DNA): TGCGCCAGCAGCACCGTTGGACTAGCGGGGGCCCCGAGCTCCTACAATGAGCAGTTCTTC. Its protein is CASSTVGLAGAPSSYNEQFF.

The rearrangement links TRBV5-1 to TRBJ2-5, with a tentative D call TRBD1 (6 bases). There are 15 residues in the CDR3. V lost 4 bases to trimming and J lost 4 bases, with 17 bases between them. CDR1 is SGHRS and CDR2 is YFSETQ in the germline V gene. The DNA of the CDR3 is TGCGCCAGCAGCCCTGGGGTAGCCAGGGGAGAGACCCAGTACTTC. It yields the protein CASSPGVARGETQYF.

The genes are TRBV27 and TRBJ2-7, with 9 bases fitting TRBD1. The CDR3 contains 18 residues. The junction had 19 bases not matched to a gene; V was cut back by 6 bases and J by 4 bases. Germline V gene sequence: CDR1 MNHEY, CDR2 SMNVEV (reference sequence). The CDR3 loop is CASSEEGTGRYIRYEQYF. DNA for the CDR3: TGTGCCAGCAGCGAAGAGGGGACAGGGAGGTATATCAGATACGAGCAGTACTTC.

The V and J genes are TRBV28 and TRBJ1-1; TRBD1 is a possible D gene (5 bases). This CDR3 comprises 14 residues. Germline loops: CDR1 MDHEN, CDR2 SYDVKM. The V and J ends lost 3 bases and 0 bases respectively, with 8 bases between them. CDR3 loop: CASSLSGVNTEAFF. Here the CDR3 DNA reads TGTGCCAGCAGTTTGTCGGGGGTGAACACTGAAGCTTTCTTT.

This chain links TRBV15 with TRBJ1-5; possible D gene TRBD1, 6 bases. V was cut by 5 bases and J by 5 bases, with 7 bases left in between. Germline V gene data show CDR1 as LNHNV and CDR2 as YYDKDF (reference sequence). This CDR3 has 12 residues. The CDR3 protein is CATSYRDQPQHF. The DNA for the CDR3 is TGTGCCACCAGCTACAGGGATCAGCCCCAGCATTTT. Full variable domain (rest looked up from reference TRBV15 and TRBJ1-5): DAMVIQNPRYQVTQFGKPVTLSCSQTLNHNVMYWYQQKSSQAPKLLFHYYDKDFNNEADTPDNFQSRRPNTSFCFLDIRSPGLGDTAMYLCATSYRDQPQHFGDGTRLSIL.

In the case of this clone: Other DNA sequences in this sample translate to the same CDR3. The genes are TRBV6-5 and TRBJ1-5, with a possible D match to TRBD1 (6 bases). Germline CDR1 is MNHEY and CDR2 is SVGAGI. The CDR3 sequence is 13 residues long. The V end lost 8 bases, the J end lost 4 bases, and 12 bases lay between the germline ends. CDR3 coding DNA: TGTGCCAGCGGCAGGGGCGGAAATCAGCCCCAGCATTTT. This sequence encodes CASGRGGNQPQHF.

CDR3 in amino acids: CASSELVYPYGYTF. The CDR3 DNA reads TGTGCCAGCAGTGAGCTTGTTTATCCCTATGGCTACACCTTC. The chain joins TRBV27 to TRBJ1-2; no clear D. This CDR3 has 14 amino acids. V dropped 5 bases and J dropped 4 bases, with 14 bases sitting between them. Germline-derived CDR1 and CDR2 are MNHEY and SMNVEV (reference sequence).

This sequence joins TRBV11-2 and TRBJ2-7, with D possibly matching TRBD2 (5 bases). V lost 1 base to trimming and J lost 7 bases, with 8 bases between them. The length of the CDR3 is 12 residues. Germline V gene lookup returns CDR1 SGHAT and CDR2 FQNNGV. This CDR3 reads CASSLGAVEQYF. The CDR3 DNA sequence: TGTGCCAGCAGCTTAGGAGCGGTTGAGCAGTACTTC.

The J gene is TRBJ1-1, the V gene TRBV6-5; unclear D gene. Germline V CDR1 and CDR2: MNHEY, SVGAGI. This CDR3 comprises 11 residues. V shed 5 bases and J shed 5 bases, with 6 bases lying between them. Here the CDR3 DNA reads TGTGCCAGCAGTCGGTCTACTGAAGCTTTCTTT. Translated, it gives CASSRSTEAFF.